These T cell receptor beta chains were read from a single sample in a study of blood T cell repertoires in COVID-19. Here immunoSEQ multiplex PCR was the method, and the copy in TCRdb shows in-frame clones only, minus some. The table lists over 200,000 clones, 83% of them singletons, with under 3% in the top ten. Sequenced sample: peripheral blood. These receptors came from a middle-aged woman with active or convalescent COVID-19. Both conserved end residues are trimmed from each CDR3.

v_gene,len,j_gene,CDR3aa
TRBV2,13,TRBJ2-7,ASSARTSGAYEQY
TRBV7-3,16,TRBJ2-2,ASSLLAWQRGGTGELF
TRBV30,13,TRBJ2-3,AWSLGGTRADTQY
TRBV19,11,TRBJ1-6,ASSRGQISPLH
TRBV29-1,10,TRBJ1-5,SVRQGNQPQH
TRBV19,16,TRBJ1-6,ASTALGQGANYNSPLH
TRBV7-7,11,TRBJ2-1,ASSLMSYNEQF
TRBV7-9,13,TRBJ1-1,ASSLGGGVNTEAF
TRBV5-1,14,TRBJ1-4,ASSVDRQSPQEKLF
TRBV6-2/TRBV6-3,10,TRBJ1-1,ASSFDRVQAF
TRBV19,13,TRBJ2-1,ASSADRSGRYEQF
TRBV6-4,13,TRBJ2-3,ASRREGGGTDTQY
TRBV7-7,13,TRBJ2-2,ASSLSPATVAELF
TRBV7-2,13,TRBJ2-6,ASSLGPSGANVLT
TRBV3-1/TRBV3-2,13,TRBJ1-2,ASRTSGQPNYGYT
TRBV9,12,TRBJ2-3,ASSVWELTDTQY
TRBV7-9,11,TRBJ1-2,ASSPEGHRGYT
TRBV5-8,12,TRBJ1-2,ASSLRAGIFGYT
TRBV19,11,TRBJ1-5,ASSIDGESPQH
TRBV3-1/TRBV3-2,12,TRBJ1-5,ASSQDRVPQPQH
TRBV28,12,TRBJ2-7,ASSRLAGSYEQY
TRBV9,14,TRBJ2-7,ASSVAATSAYYEQY
TRBV6-1,12,TRBJ1-6,ASSERQNNSPLH
TRBV6-6,13,TRBJ2-1,ASRVLTGGYNEQF
TRBV9,15,TRBJ2-1,ASSAGPPGQGVDEQF
TRBV3-1/TRBV3-2,13,TRBJ2-1,ASSPDTGSYNEQF
TRBV15,15,TRBJ1-2,ATSRERDVWGGYGYT
TRBV11-3,12,TRBJ1-3,ASSLGRGGNTIY
TRBV6-1,15,TRBJ1-3,ASSEWHLSLSGNTIY
TRBV9,14,TRBJ2-6,ASSVQVSSGANVLT
TRBV4-2,16,TRBJ2-1,ASSQALGQGGTYNEQF
TRBV12-5,14,TRBJ1-5,ASGEPAGGVRRPQH
TRBV29-1,12,TRBJ1-4,SATGFSTNEKLF
TRBV24-1,21,TRBJ2-4,ATSVSLDRTGSILNVAKNIQY
TRBV18,15,TRBJ2-3,ASSKGASGVGTDTQY
TRBV6-5,13,TRBJ1-1,ASSYGDRTWTEAF
TRBV19,11,TRBJ2-7,ASSAGTGTEQY
TRBV29-1,11,TRBJ2-7,SVAQDVSYEQY
TRBV5-1,12,TRBJ1-2,ASSLEPGDYGYT
TRBV7-7,13,TRBJ2-1,ASSLGSGTDNEQF
TRBV7-9,13,TRBJ2-2,ASSSPAGDTGELF
TRBV19,14,TRBJ1-2,ASSIPTDTGTYGYT
TRBV19,13,TRBJ2-5,ASRQRGGAQETQY
TRBV6-2/TRBV6-3,12,TRBJ2-5,ASSFSTSRATQY
TRBV24-1,11,TRBJ1-5,ATGQGGNQPQH
TRBV19,12,TRBJ2-3,ASSIDGATDTQY